The clone carrying this TCR beta chain was observed once. The data belong to a study of blood T cell repertoires in COVID-19. Overall study context: The United States, Italy and Spain supplied acute and convalescent COVID-19 samples. PBMCs, B-cell-depleted T cells, or T cells were the source of the cDNA or gDNA that made up the material.

Study processing details: Estimation of nucleated cell counts was performed using reference gene primer amplification. Assay used: immunoSEQ multiplex PCR; TCRdb lists only in-frame clones, some missing. The V and J calls and clone size are taken from that table; D and trimming were inferred from the DNA. Altogether 100,000 to 150,000 clones are present, 88% being singletons, with the ten largest covering less than 8%. There are 14 residues in the CDR3. Germline loops: CDR1 MGHRA, CDR2 YSYEKL. The V end was cut by 3 bases, the J end by 6 bases, with 14 bases between. The sample was peripheral blood. The chain has TRBV4-1 and TRBJ1-2; D is uncertain. The receptor comes from a man in his fifties or sixties with acute or convalescent COVID-19. Written as DNA, the CDR3 is TGCGCCAGCAGCCATGCGGGCTCGGAGGATGGCTACACCTTC. Its protein is CASSHAGSEDGYTF.